This T cell receptor beta chain was captured by sequencing in a study of T cells after yellow fever vaccination. Study context: Libraries from low-cell-number fractions were prepared with the SMART-Seq v4 Ultra Low Input RNA kit.

It was through 5'RACE template switching that TCR cDNA was made, with a universal primer site and UMIs added. MiXCR was run by TCRdb on the 5' RACE reads, yielding one entry per CDR3 protein. The table includes 96,000 or so distinct CDR3 sequences, 8% to 10% detected once. This clonotype has more than one count but fewer than ten. Per germline, CDR1 SEHNR and CDR2 FQNEAQ (reference sequence). The V end was cut by 7 bases, the J end by 0 bases, with 14 bases between. The CDR3 has 15 residues. The study's findings and limits: Among primary-vaccination clones, most reappeared after the booster, at around 97% for CD4 and more than 75% for CD8. A minor fraction of clonotypes spanned both CD4 and CD8 compartments.

The V and J genes are TRBV7-9 and TRBJ2-3; possibly TRBD1 for D (5 bases). This clonotype was obtained from a man aged 18 to 30 who received the YFV17D yellow fever vaccine. The specimen comprised CD8+ T cells not binding an NS4B(214-222) dextramer, sorted from PBMCs, sampled less than 16 days after the first yellow fever vaccination. CDR3 sequence (DNA): TGTGCCAGCATCTCAACGACAGCTAGCACAGATACGCAGTATTTT. It encodes CASISTTASTDTQYF.